These 27 T cell receptor beta chains were sequenced from one sample in a study of tumor-infiltrating lymphocytes in localized non-small cell lung cancer. Produced via immunoSEQ multiplex PCR; TCRdb's table is partial and in-frame only. The repertoire holds approximately 12,000 clones, with 55% to 75% as singletons. Sequences were obtained from lung tumor tissue. The receptors here all came from a human donor with non-small cell lung cancer.

The CDR3 DNA follows: TGTGCCAGCTCACCTGAAGATGCCTACGAGCAGTACTTC. Protein product: CASSPEDAYEQYF. The V gene is TRBV18, the J gene TRBJ2-7, with D uncertain. Deletions cut 3 bases from V and 2 bases from J, with 8 bases between. This CDR3 is built from 13 residues. CDR1 KGHSH and CDR2 LQKENI come from the germline V gene.

The V and J genes are TRBV28 and TRBJ2-7; D may be TRBD2 (6 bases). Deletions cut 8 bases from V and 6 bases from J, with 14 bases between. The CDR3 has 12 amino acids. The germline gives CDR1 MDHEN, CDR2 SYDVKM. The CDR3 reads CASRESAVEQYF. The CDR3 DNA reads TGTGCCAGCCGGGAGAGTGCCGTCGAGCAGTACTTC.

The chain combines TRBV5-1 with TRBJ2-1, with 9 bases aligning to TRBD1. The CDR3 contains 15 residues. With V trimmed by 4 bases and J by 1 base, 3 bases remained unmatched. The germline V gene encodes CDR1 SGHRS and CDR2 YFSETQ. The CDR3 sequence is CASSTGGQSYNEQFF. Here the CDR3 DNA reads TGCGCCAGCAGCACAGGGGGCCAATCCTACAATGAGCAGTTCTTC. Full variable domain (missing parts from reference TRBV5-1 and TRBJ2-1): KAGVTQTPRYLIKTRGQQVTLSCSPISGHRSVSWYQQTPGQGLQFLFEYFSETQRNKGNFPGRFSGRQFSNSRSEMNVSTLELGDSALYLCASSTGGQSYNEQFFGPGTRLTVL.

This chain joins TRBV7-9 and TRBJ1-2; D gene uncertain. The V gene lost 1 base and the J gene lost 0 bases, with 9 bases spanning the gap. CDR3 length: 15 amino acids. Germline V gene data show CDR1 as SEHNR and CDR2 as FQNEAQ (reference sequence). In DNA, the CDR3 is TGTGCCAGCAGCTTAGGGCAGGCTTCTAACTATGGCTACACCTTC. This sequence encodes CASSLGQASNYGYTF. Looking up the rest from reference TRBV7-9 and TRBJ1-2 gives the full variable domain: DTGVSQNPRHKITKRGQNVTFRCDPISEHNRLYWYRQTLGQGPEFLTYFQNEAQLEKSRLLSDRFSAERPKGSFSTLEIQRTEQGDSAMYLCASSLGQASNYGYTFGSGTRLTVV.

The V gene is TRBV5-6, the J gene TRBJ2-5; the D gene is possibly TRBD1 (6 bases). The ends were cut back, 2 bases at V and 9 bases at J, with 20 bases in the middle. Germline assignment: CDR1 SGHDT and CDR2 YYEEEE. The CDR3 runs to 15 residues. Here the CDR3 reads CASSFNTGWTMAQYF. CDR3 coding DNA: TGTGCCAGCAGCTTCAACACAGGGTGGACCATGGCCCAGTACTTC.

The chain is built from TRBV7-2 and TRBJ2-5; 9 bases are shared with TRBD1. Trimming at V came to 6 bases and at J to 5 bases, leaving 10 bases not matched to a gene. The CDR3 runs 15 residues. Looked up from germline, CDR1 is SGHTA and CDR2 is FQGNSA. The CDR3 region has the DNA TGTGCCAGCAGTTCCGGGACAGGGTTGAGGGAGACCCAGTACTTC. This gives the protein CASSSGTGLRETQYF.

V is TRBV4-1 and J is TRBJ2-1; 10 bases match TRBD2. Germline CDR1 reads MGHRA; CDR2 reads YSYEKL. V shed 2 bases and J 2 bases; nucleotides not matched to a gene: 12. The CDR3 is 19 residues long. CDR3 in amino acids: CASSQRGGSSGRAYNEQFF. For the CDR3, the DNA is TGCGCCAGCAGCCAACGAGGGGGGTCTAGCGGGAGAGCCTACAATGAGCAGTTCTTC.

The chain carries TRBV27 and TRBJ2-7; D call uncertain. The germline gives CDR1 MNHEY, CDR2 SMNVEV (reference sequence). V was cut by 3 bases and J by 2 bases, with 11 bases left in between. The CDR3 consists of 14 residues. The CDR3 DNA follows: TGTGCCAGCAGTTTTTATCCAACCGCCTACGAGCAGTACTTC. This sequence encodes CASSFYPTAYEQYF.

This clone counts as medium-sized (0.01 to 0.1%). The genes are TRBV10-2 and TRBJ2-3; no firm D call. The V end was cut by 6 bases, the J end by 7 bases, with 8 bases between. The CDR3 totals 11 residues. CDR1 is WSHSY and CDR2 is SAAADI in the germline V gene. The CDR3 loop is CASSDWNTQYF. In DNA, the CDR3 is TGCGCCAGCAGCGATTGGAATACGCAGTATTTT.

In its sample, this clone was seen a few times. The chain joins TRBV7-9 to TRBJ2-3; D possibly corresponds to TRBD2 (5 bases). This CDR3 is built from 15 residues. Trimming took off 1 base at V and 3 bases at J, with 11 bases between the two ends. Germline assignment: CDR1 SEHNR and CDR2 FQNEAQ (reference sequence). The CDR3 reads CASSLGRKLTDTQYF. CDR3 nucleotides: TGTGCCAGCAGCTTAGGGAGGAAATTGACAGATACGCAGTATTTT.

The chain recombines TRBV13 with TRBJ2-2; TRBD1 aligns across 7 bases. Per germline, CDR1 PRHDT and CDR2 FYEKMQ (reference sequence). This CDR3 comprises 14 residues. With V trimmed by 5 bases and J by 7 bases, 7 bases remained unmatched. This CDR3 is CASSIQGTIGELFF. As DNA, the CDR3 is TGTGCCAGCAGCATACAGGGGACAATCGGGGAGCTGTTTTTT.

This clone was observed a handful of times. The gene calls are TRBV7-2 and TRBJ2-3, with D possibly matching TRBD2 (5 bases). Germline V gives CDR1 SGHTA, CDR2 FQGNSA. The CDR3 consists of 14 residues. Trimming took off 3 bases at V and 14 bases at J, with 21 bases between the two ends. The CDR3 reads CASSFSTLGDNAYF. Written as DNA, the CDR3 is TGTGCCAGCAGCTTTTCGACTCTCGGGGATAACGCGTATTTT.

This chain connects TRBV10-1 to TRBJ2-3, with D possibly being TRBD1 (6 bases). V lost 7 bases to trimming and J lost 2 bases, with 13 bases between them. The germline V gene has CDR1 WNHNN and CDR2 SYGVQD (reference sequence). This CDR3 is 14 amino acids long. The CDR3 coding sequence is TGCGCCAGCACTGAAGGGGGATCCACAGATACGCAGTATTTT. As protein: CASTEGGSTDTQYF.

The CDR3 bases are TGCAGCGCCGACCCACAGGGGGCCGGAGAGACCCAGTACTTC. Protein sequence: CSADPQGAGETQYF. V usage is TRBV29-1 and J usage is TRBJ2-5, with TRBD1 matching over 9 bases. In germline, CDR1 is SQVTM, CDR2 ANQGSEA. Trimming at V came to 7 bases and at J to 4 bases, leaving 10 bases not matched to a gene. The CDR3 spans 14 residues.

This clone was found a few times. The chain joins TRBV10-3 to TRBJ2-3; 12 nucleotides line up with TRBD2. This CDR3 has 14 residues. The junction had 0 bases not matched to a gene; V was cut back by 2 bases and J by 6 bases. Germline CDR1 is ENHRY and CDR2 is SYGVKD. Here the CDR3 reads CAISEGTSGDTQYF. The CDR3 nucleotides read TGTGCCATCAGTGAGGGGACTAGCGGGGATACGCAGTATTTT.

This clone was picked up a small number of times. The chain has TRBV18 and TRBJ1-3; D gene unclear. Germline lookup yields CDR1 KGHSH and CDR2 LQKENI. The length of the CDR3 is 13 residues. Trimming removed 2 bases at V and 4 bases at J, with 6 bases between. In DNA form, the CDR3 reads TGTGCCAGCTCACCAGAGGAGGGAAACACCATATATTTT. Amino acids: CASSPEEGNTIYF.

This clone was detected a few times. V is TRBV4-2 and J is TRBJ1-4; perhaps TRBD1 as D (6 bases). The CDR3 consists of 20 residues. Germline V lookup: CDR1 LGHNA, CDR2 YNFKEQ. The ends were cut back, 2 bases at V and 0 bases at J, with 22 bases in the middle. The CDR3 coding sequence is TGTGCCAGCAGCCAATATCCAAGTACAGGGCGTCGGGCAACTAATGAAAAACTGTTTTTT. Amino acid sequence: CASSQYPSTGRRATNEKLFF.

The genes are TRBV5-1 and TRBJ2-4; no definite D call. The CDR3 spans 16 residues. The germline CDR1 and CDR2 sequences are SGHRS and YFSETQ. V lost 0 bases and J lost 2, with 12 bases in between. As DNA, the CDR3 is TGCGCCAGCAGCTTGGGGGTTGGAGTGACCAAAAACATTCAGTACTTC. It yields the protein CASSLGVGVTKNIQYF.

This chain uses TRBV11-2 with TRBJ1-1; weak D call: TRBD1 (6 bases). The CDR3 is 15 residues long. Trimming removed 4 bases at V and 1 base at J, with 13 bases between. Germline loops: CDR1 SGHAT, CDR2 FQNNGV. CDR3: CASSSPKTGNTEAFF. CDR3 sequence (DNA): TGTGCCAGCAGCTCCCCCAAGACAGGGAACACTGAAGCTTTCTTT.

This chain links TRBV4-1 with TRBJ2-7; D is unclear. V lost 4 bases and J lost 1, with 8 bases in between. The V gene's germline CDR1 is MGHRA and CDR2 YSYEKL. The CDR3 contains 13 residues. The CDR3 region is CASSPGLSYEQYF. For the CDR3, the DNA is TGCGCCAGCAGCCCCGGGCTTTCCTACGAGCAGTACTTC.

This chain joins TRBV9 and TRBJ1-1; D unclear. Germline lookup yields CDR1 SGDLS and CDR2 YYNGEE. V lost 3 bases and J 0 bases, leaving 6 bases between the germline ends. CDR3 size: 13 residues. CDR3 sequence reads: CASSGILNTEAFF. For the CDR3, the DNA is TGTGCCAGCAGCGGAATATTGAACACTGAAGCTTTCTTT.

This clone appeared a single time. One end of the junction varies from germline; a read error may be responsible. V is TRBV10-3 and J is TRBJ2-1, with D unclear. This CDR3 region has 12 residues. Germline V gene lookup returns CDR1 ENHRY and CDR2 SYGVKD. Here the CDR3 reads CAIRDSYNEQFF. The DNA of the CDR3 is TGTGCCATCCGTGACTCCTACAATGAGCAGTTCTTC.

This rearrangement joins TRBV18 to TRBJ2-6; D not resolved. The CDR3 is 16 residues long. V was trimmed by 5 bases and J by 0 bases, leaving 11 bases between them. Germline CDR1 KGHSH, CDR2 LQKENI. The chain's CDR3 is CASSTDGNSGANVLTF. The CDR3 DNA follows: TGTGCCAGCTCAACGGACGGAAACTCTGGGGCCAACGTCCTGACTTTC.

The chain has TRBV6-5 and TRBJ2-1; possibly TRBD2 for D (7 bases). V gave up 5 bases and J gave up 6 bases, with 17 bases separating them. The CDR3 loop spans 15 amino acids. Germline V gene sequence: CDR1 MNHEY, CDR2 SVGAGI. Here the CDR3 DNA reads TGTGCCAGCAGTCCCGGTGGGGGGGCAGGCAATGAGCAGTTCTTC. It yields the protein CASSPGGGAGNEQFF.

This clone was seen more than once but under ten times. The chain recombines TRBV30 with TRBJ1-5; tentatively, D is TRBD1 (6 bases). V was shortened by 6 bases and J by 0 bases, with 15 bases between the two germline ends. The CDR3 totals 15 residues. Germline V CDR1 and CDR2: GTSNPN, SVGIG (reference sequence). CDR3 sequence reads: CACSEGGYSNQPQHF. The DNA for the CDR3 is TGTGCCTGCTCGGAGGGGGGTTATAGCAATCAGCCCCAGCATTTT. Full variable domain (missing parts from reference TRBV30 and TRBJ1-5): SQTIHQWPATLVQPVGSPLSLECTVEGTSNPNLYWYRQAAGRGLQLLFYSVGIGQISSEVPQNLSASRPQDRQFILSSKKLLLSDSGFYLCACSEGGYSNQPQHFGDGTRLSIL.

The V call is TRBV19, the J call TRBJ2-2; D is undetermined. CDR1 LNHDA and CDR2 SQIVND come from the germline V gene (reference sequence). V was pared by 3 bases and J by 1 base, with 12 bases between. The CDR3 covers 16 residues. The DNA of the CDR3 is TGTGCCAGTAGTATCTCCGTCGCCAGGAACACCGGGGAGCTGTTTTTT. The encoded protein is CASSISVARNTGELFF.

In its sample, this clone was seen a few times. V is TRBV30 and J is TRBJ2-7, with D hard to call. Germline V gene lookup returns CDR1 GTSNPN and CDR2 SVGIG (reference sequence). The ends were cut back, 5 bases at V and 3 bases at J, with 11 bases in the middle. CDR3 size: 12 residues. The CDR3 region is CAWGSDVYEQYF. Written as DNA, the CDR3 is TGTGCCTGGGGGTCCGATGTCTACGAGCAGTACTTC.